One TCR beta chain is described in this entry. The antigen is undetermined. This specimen comes from a study of blood T cells in healthy people across ages. Study findings and constraints: A roughly linear age-dependent decrease characterized TCR beta diversity per million T cells.

The CDR3 is 16 amino acids. The germline gives CDR1 SEHNR, CDR2 FQNEAQ (reference sequence). V lost 5 bases to trimming and J lost 4 bases, with 17 bases between them. The second PCR ran roughly 7 to 11 cycles with a sample-barcoded 5' primer and J-beta primers. TCRdb re-called the 5' RACE reads through MiXCR, storing one row per CDR3 protein. Of about 1,800,000 distinct CDR3 sequences detected, 28% appear once; the ten largest clones hold roughly 8.2%. The chain links TRBV7-9 to TRBJ2-2; tentative D call: TRBD2 (5 bases). The specimen was blood. The sequence derives from a woman aged 25 to 39 in good health. This CDR3 reads CASSPTGGLGTGELFF. In DNA, the CDR3 is TGTGCCAGCAGCCCGACTGGCGGGTTGGGCACCGGGGAGCTGTTTTTT.